This T cell receptor beta chain emerged from a study of regulatory and conventional T cells in RAG deficiency. Study results and caveats: Shorter CDR3s in all patient subsets; >80% Treg-Tconv overlap in Omenn.

In regard to this clone: The antigen is not known.

The CDR3 extends over 13 amino acids. V was clipped by 1 base and J by 10 bases; unmatched bases: 6. The germline gives CDR1 SQVTM, CDR2 ANQGSEA. Conventional CD4+ T cells were sorted from blood as CD25-low CD127-high cells. Assay used: immunoSEQ multiplex PCR; TCRdb lists only in-frame clones, some missing. Of 30,000 to 40,000 clones detected, 75% to 80% appear once; the ten largest clones hold roughly 3.4%. These same records also appear under a second study, on regulatory T cells. As that report states: Amplification used 52 TRBV primers and 13 TRBJ primers.

Sequences were obtained from CD4+ effector T cells sorted from blood. V usage is TRBV29-1 and J usage is TRBJ2-3, with 9 nucleotides matching TRBD1. The clonotype originates from a human donor in good health. This CDR3 reads CSVEGGTGLPQYF. The CDR3 DNA follows: TGCAGCGTTGAAGGGGGGACAGGGCTTCCGCAGTATTTT.